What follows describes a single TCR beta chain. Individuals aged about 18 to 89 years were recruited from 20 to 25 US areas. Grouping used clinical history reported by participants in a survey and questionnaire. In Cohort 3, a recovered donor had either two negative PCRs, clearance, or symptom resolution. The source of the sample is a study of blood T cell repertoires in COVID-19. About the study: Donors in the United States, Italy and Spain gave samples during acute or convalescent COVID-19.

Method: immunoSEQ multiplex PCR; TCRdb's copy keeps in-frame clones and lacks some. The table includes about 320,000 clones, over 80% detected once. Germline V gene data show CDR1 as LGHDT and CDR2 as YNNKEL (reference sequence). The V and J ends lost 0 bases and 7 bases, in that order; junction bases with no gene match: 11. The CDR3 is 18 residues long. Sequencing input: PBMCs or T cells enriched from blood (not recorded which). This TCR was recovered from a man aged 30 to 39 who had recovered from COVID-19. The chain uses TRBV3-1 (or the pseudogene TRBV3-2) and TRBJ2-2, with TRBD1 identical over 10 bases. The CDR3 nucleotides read TGTGCCAGCAGCCAAGATCGACCGAGACAGGGGGCAGTCGGGGAGCTGTTTTTT. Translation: CASSQDRPRQGAVGELFF.